This TCR beta chain was retrieved from a study of long-term antiretroviral therapy in people with HIV. Study outcomes and limitations: Sampling of blood ran from the mid-2000s to the late 2010s, and older ART regimens were possibly in use.

Version v3.0 of the immunoSEQ assay ran at survey level. Libraries were prepared by immunoSEQ multiplex PCR; TCRdb keeps only in-frame clonotypes and omits some of them. The top ten clones hold 10% to 15% of a sample with approximately 29,000 clones, roughly 87% of them seen once. This CDR3 region has 18 residues. On this clone: Its antigen is as yet unknown.

This TCR was recovered from a man between 18 and 35 years old with HIV. The specimen was unsorted PBMCs, collected 1.1 years after starting antiretroviral therapy. The rearrangement links TRBV21-1 to TRBJ1-1; no DNA check was done on the table's D call, TRBD1. TRBV21-1 is shown as a pseudogene. CDR3 DNA sequence: TGTGCCAGCAGCACGAAAGCCAAACAGGGGGCGAAGAACACTGAAGCTTTCTTT. The encoded protein is CASSTKAKQGAKNTEAFF.